The clone carrying this T cell receptor delta chain was seen a few times. These data come from a study of γδ T cells in repeated Plasmodium falciparum infection. Bulk repertoires came from Vgamma9/Vdelta2+ or Vdelta2-negative gammadelta T cells flow-sorted from PBMC. TCRdb redid clone calling on the multiplex PCR reads using CATT. The table records around 57,000 delta-chain clones, around 1.7% of them present only once. The CDR3 has 19 amino acids. Germline CDR1 and CDR2: GEAIGNYY and EKD. Losses at the gene ends were 3 bases for V and 0 bases for J; bases not matched to a gene: 9. This receptor was obtained from a pool of human donors (malaria-infected and uninfected, not separated). The rearrangement joins TRDV2 to TRDJ3; 8 bases line up with TRDD3. The specimen sequenced was gamma-delta T cells from blood. The DNA for the CDR3 is TGTGCCTGTGACCCCCTGCTGGGGGACCGCTCCTGGGACACCCGACAGATGTTTTTC. Translation: CACDPLLGDRSWDTRQMFF.